The 20 T cell receptor beta chains below were found in one sample sequenced in a study of blood T cell repertoires in COVID-19. TCRdb's copy holds only in-frame clones and misses some; the assay was immunoSEQ multiplex PCR. The data hold about half a million clones, with approximately 83% observed a single time. The sample taken for sequencing was peripheral blood. The receptors here all came from a human donor in a cohort sampled during active COVID-19.

This chain links TRBV12-5 with TRBJ2-3, with a possible D match to TRBD2 (5 bases). Germline assignment: CDR1 LGHNT and CDR2 FRNRAP. V was clipped by 7 bases and J by 3 bases, with 11 bases between them. The CDR3 runs 13 residues. This CDR3 reads CASARTLTDTQYF. The CDR3 region has the DNA TGTGCTAGTGCCCGGACTCTTACAGATACGCAGTATTTT.

The chain is built from TRBV28 and TRBJ1-2; 8 bases are shared with TRBD1. Trimming cost V 5 bases and J 5 bases; bases outside gene matches: 7. Germline V gene sequence: CDR1 MDHEN, CDR2 SYDVKM. This CDR3 has 14 amino acids. The CDR3 sequence: CASSPRGRFYGYTF. CDR3 DNA: TGTGCCAGCAGTCCCAGGGGGCGCTTTTATGGCTACACCTTC.

CDR3 residues: CASSQEMGAFEQFF. Here the CDR3 DNA reads TGTGCCAGCAGCCAAGAAATGGGGGCCTTTGAGCAGTTCTTC. J is TRBJ2-1 and V is TRBV14; a weak D match, TRBD1 (6 bases). Trimming stripped 0 bases from V and 9 bases from J, with 12 bases between. CDR1 SGHDN and CDR2 FVKESK come from the germline V gene. This CDR3 has 14 residues.

This rearrangement joins TRBV9 to TRBJ2-5; 7 bases are a match to TRBD1. The V segment lost 0 bases and the J segment 6 bases; nucleotides outside the gene matches: 14. The germline V gene encodes CDR1 SGDLS and CDR2 YYNGEE. The CDR3 runs to 17 residues. CDR3 loop: CASSVGVKGAEGKTQYF. The CDR3 bases are TGTGCCAGCAGCGTAGGGGTAAAGGGGGCCGAGGGGAAGACCCAGTACTTC.

The rearrangement joins TRBV5-1 to TRBJ1-6, with 7 positions matching TRBD1. The CDR3 is 15 amino acids. The germline CDR1 and CDR2 sequences are SGHRS and YFSETQ. V lost 4 bases to trimming and J lost 8 bases; unmatched junction nucleotides: 9. This chain's CDR3 is CASSRQTGEDSPLHF. As DNA, the CDR3 is TGCGCCAGCAGCCGGCAAACAGGGGAAGATTCACCCCTCCACTTT.

V is TRBV29-1 and J is TRBJ1-5, with D tentatively TRBD1 (6 bases). The germline V gene has CDR1 SQVTM and CDR2 ANQGSEA. The CDR3 is 13 residues long. V was clipped by 2 bases and J by 3 bases, with 8 bases between them. CDR3 DNA: TGCAGCGTTGAAACAGGGTACAATCAGCCCCAGCATTTT. It specifies CSVETGYNQPQHF.

The rearrangement joins TRBV18 to TRBJ2-3, with TRBD1 matching 7 bases. CDR3 size: 11 residues. Germline CDR1 and CDR2: KGHSH and LQKENI. V trimming: 2 bases; J trimming: 11 bases; junction bases outside the gene matches: 1. The CDR3 loop is CASSPDREQYF. The CDR3 DNA reads as TGTGCCAGCTCACCAGACAGGGAGCAGTATTTT.

This chain joins TRBV19 and TRBJ2-5; 8 nucleotides align to TRBD2. This CDR3 contains 14 residues. The germline V gene has CDR1 LNHDA and CDR2 SQIVND (reference sequence). The trim removed 5 bases at V and 2 bases at J, leaving 4 bases unmatched. This CDR3 is CASSFGLAQETQYF. CDR3 coding DNA: TGTGCCAGTAGTTTCGGACTAGCTCAAGAGACCCAGTACTTC.

Only one count was recorded for this clone. This chain links TRBV6-5 with TRBJ2-5; D is uncertain. This CDR3 has 13 amino acids. CDR1 is MNHEY, CDR2 SVGAGI, per germline. V was shortened by 8 bases and J by 5 bases, with 15 bases between the two germline ends. The CDR3 DNA reads TGTGCCAGCTCCTCTGCCTGGCGGGAGACCCAGTACTTC. Translating gives CASSSAWRETQYF.

This clone was observed a handful of times. The V gene is TRBV14, the J gene TRBJ2-2; a weak D match, TRBD1 (5 bases). Trimming shortened V by 3 bases and J by 0 bases, and 11 bases separated the two germline ends. The germline gives CDR1 SGHDN, CDR2 FVKESK. This CDR3 is 16 amino acids long. CDR3 DNA: TGTGCCAGCAGCCAGCGACAGTACGCGAACACCGGGGAGCTGTTTTTT. This sequence encodes CASSQRQYANTGELFF.

This clone is a singleton in its sample. The chain couples TRBV7-2 to TRBJ1-1; no reliable D call. The CDR3 runs to 14 residues. Germline CDR1 reads SGHTA; CDR2 reads FQGNSA. The germline V and J ends were trimmed by 4 bases and 4 bases, with 13 bases remaining between them. This CDR3 is CASSSTSTGTEAFF. The CDR3 DNA follows: TGTGCCAGCAGCTCCACGAGTACGGGCACTGAAGCTTTCTTT.

V gene TRBV19 combines with J gene TRBJ1-2; D unclear. Germline CDR1 LNHDA, CDR2 SQIVND (reference sequence). Between the trimmed V and J ends, which lost 10 bases and 0 bases, there was a span of 21 bases. The CDR3 is 16 amino acids. The CDR3 nucleotides are TGTGCCACCCTCGCGCAAGCGAAAGAAACTAACTATGGCTACACCTTC. Translating gives CATLAQAKETNYGYTF.

The chain joins TRBV5-1 to TRBJ2-1; weak D call: TRBD2 (6 bases). Germline V lookup: CDR1 SGHRS, CDR2 YFSETQ. The V end was cut by 0 bases, the J end by 2 bases, with 12 bases between. The CDR3 spans 16 residues. Here the CDR3 reads CASSLEGGDTYNEQFF. The CDR3 nucleotides read TGCGCCAGCAGCTTGGAGGGCGGGGATACCTACAATGAGCAGTTCTTC.

This clone was observed once. CDR3 amino acids: CASSAGGGANTARGYTF. The CDR3 region has the DNA TGTGCCAGCAGCGCCGGGGGAGGGGCGAATACTGCCCGTGGCTACACCTTC. The V and J genes are TRBV7-9 and TRBJ1-2; D perhaps matches TRBD1 (5 bases). The CDR3 totals 17 residues. Per the germline V gene, CDR1 is SEHNR and CDR2 is FQNEAQ (reference sequence). V shed 5 bases and J shed 7 bases, with 26 bases lying between them. Based on the CDR3 plus reference TRBV7-9 and TRBJ1-2, the full variable domain is DTGVSQNPRHKITKRGQNVTFRCDPISEHNRLYWYRQTLGQGPEFLTYFQNEAQLEKSRLLSDRFSAERPKGSFSTLEIQRTEQGDSAMYLCASSAGGGANTARGYTFGSGTRLTVV.

The rearrangement joins TRBV7-3 to TRBJ2-2, with 7 bases matching TRBD2. Losses at the gene ends were 2 bases for V and 4 bases for J; bases not matched to a gene: 1. Germline CDR1 SGHTA, CDR2 FQGTGA. The CDR3 is 14 amino acids. CDR3 amino acids: CASSLSSGTGELFF. The CDR3 DNA is TGTGCCAGCAGCTTATCTAGCGGCACCGGGGAGCTGTTTTTT.

This CDR3 reads CASSKLAGFHETQYF. The CDR3 region has the DNA TGTGCCAGTAGTAAACTAGCGGGATTCCACGAGACCCAGTACTTC. The rearrangement uses TRBV19 and TRBJ2-5, with 10 bases identical to TRBD2. The germline CDR1 and CDR2 sequences are LNHDA and SQIVND (reference sequence). V was pared by 4 bases and J by 5 bases, with 7 bases of the junction left unmatched. The CDR3 consists of 15 residues. Variable domain in full (rest from reference TRBV19 and TRBJ2-5): DGGITQSPKYLFRKEGQNVTLSCEQNLNHDAMYWYRQDPGQGLRLIYYSQIVNDFQKGDIAEGYSVSREKKESFPLTVTSAQKNPTAFYLCASSKLAGFHETQYFGPGTRLLVL.

The chain uses TRBV19 and TRBJ1-5, with a tentative D call TRBD1 (5 bases). Germline V gene lookup returns CDR1 LNHDA and CDR2 SQIVND (reference sequence). The CDR3 has 13 amino acids. With 5 bases removed from V and 10 bases from J, the gap between germline ends came to 15 bases. The DNA of the CDR3 is TGTGCCAGTAGTCCCAGGGTGGATTATCCCCAGCATTTT. Its protein product is CASSPRVDYPQHF.

The rearrangement links TRBV7-3 to TRBJ2-3; the D is unclear. The CDR3 is 14 residues long. Germline V gives CDR1 SGHTA, CDR2 FQGTGA. Deletions cut 4 bases from V and 0 bases from J, with 8 bases between. CDR3 sequence reads: CASSSSSSTDTQYF. The DNA for the CDR3 is TGTGCCAGCAGCTCCTCTAGTAGCACAGATACGCAGTATTTT.

The V and J genes are TRBV13 and TRBJ2-6; D remains unclear. The germline V and J ends were trimmed by 7 bases and 0 bases, with 10 bases remaining between them. Germline V gene data show CDR1 as PRHDT and CDR2 as FYEKMQ (reference sequence). The CDR3 is 15 residues long. The CDR3 region has the DNA TGTGCCAGCACAACTCCCTCCTCTGGGGCCAACGTCCTGACTTTC. Amino acids: CASTTPSSGANVLTF.

The CDR3 reads CASSSINQPQHF. The CDR3 nucleotides are TGTGCCAGCAGCTCCATCAATCAGCCCCAGCATTTT. This chain links TRBV7-9 with TRBJ1-5; D is unresolved. Germline loops: CDR1 SEHNR, CDR2 FQNEAQ (reference sequence). With 4 bases removed from V and 3 bases from J, the gap between germline ends came to 4 bases. The CDR3 totals 12 residues.